Only one count was recorded for the clone carrying this T cell receptor (beta chain). This entry is derived from a study of T cell changes during pregnancy in multiple sclerosis. The CDR3 covers 17 residues. Looked up from germline, CDR1 is SNHLY and CDR2 is FYNNEI. The V and J ends lost 0 bases and 0 bases, in that order; junction bases with no gene match: 8. Sequenced by immunoSEQ multiplex PCR; TCRdb stores in-frame clones only, minus some. This sample yields more than 95,000 clones, of which about 90% are seen a single time; 0.75% to 0.95% belongs to the top ten. The receptor was isolated from a female donor with multiple sclerosis, enrolled in a pregnancy study. The J gene is TRBJ2-7, the V gene TRBV2; 7 nucleotides match TRBD1. This specimen consisted of peripheral blood, obtained after pregnancy. CDR3 in amino acids: CASSEALLGDSSYEQYF. DNA for the CDR3: TGTGCCAGCAGTGAAGCGCTTCTCGGGGACAGCTCCTACGAGCAGTACTTC.